The 31 T cell receptor beta chains below come from one sample, sequenced in a study of T cells in Graves' hyperthyroidism and ophthalmopathy. The source material, RNA transcripts, was used to amplify TCR beta CDR3 regions. First-round RT-PCR targeting the TCR CDR3 was performed with the HTBI primer set. One entry per CDR3 protein results from TCRdb running MiXCR on the multiplex PCR reads. The table has around 250,000 distinct CDR3 sequences, just over 14% seen once; the top ten hold approximately 12%. Sequenced material: blood. The receptors come from a woman between 40 and 55 years old with Graves' hyperthyroidism that later progressed to Graves' ophthalmopathy.

The chain has TRBV5-1 and TRBJ2-7, with D hard to call. Germline CDR1 reads SGHRS; CDR2 reads YFSETQ. V dropped 2 bases and J dropped 0 bases, with 9 bases sitting between them. The CDR3 totals 14 residues. CDR3 DNA: TGCGCCAGCAGCTTTATGGCGAGCTCCTACGAGCAGTACTTC. Encoded protein: CASSFMASSYEQYF.

This clonotype was observed a few times. This sequence joins TRBV25-1 and TRBJ1-4, with D possibly TRBD1 on 6 matching bases. This CDR3 spans 18 amino acids. The germline CDR1 and CDR2 sequences are MGHDK and SYGVNS. Trimming cost V 3 bases and J 1 base, with 18 bases left between them. CDR3 loop: CASSDFSSLQGTNEKLFF. CDR3 DNA: TGTGCCAGCAGTGACTTTTCCTCCCTACAGGGAACTAATGAAAAACTGTTTTTT.

At least ten counts were recorded for this clonotype. This chain links TRBV9 with TRBJ2-5; no firm D call. The V and J ends lost 0 bases and 0 bases respectively, with 15 bases between them. The CDR3 has 17 amino acids. CDR1 is SGDLS, CDR2 YYNGEE, per germline. The CDR3, as DNA: TGTGCCAGCAGCGTAGGAGTGGCGTTGGGGTACCAAGAGACCCAGTACTTC. Amino acid sequence: CASSVGVALGYQETQYF.

This clonotype was detected ten times or more. Here the CDR3 reads CASSSHVRADTQYF. DNA for the CDR3: TGTGCCAGCAGCTCCCATGTGAGGGCTGATACGCAGTATTTT. The V call is TRBV7-3, the J call TRBJ2-3; the D gene is possibly TRBD2 (5 bases). The V end was cut by 4 bases, the J end by 6 bases, with 14 bases between. Germline CDR1 SGHTA, CDR2 FQGTGA. The CDR3 contains 14 residues.

This clonotype was observed at least ten times. The J gene is TRBJ1-6, the V gene TRBV6-1; TRBD1 agrees at 7 bases. With 6 bases clipped from V and 0 bases from J, the junction kept 8 bases outside the gene matches. CDR1 and CDR2 from the germline V gene are MNHNS and SASEGT. The CDR3 has 17 residues. In DNA form, the CDR3 reads TGTGCCAGCAGAGTAGACAGGGCACACTCCTATAATTCACCCCTCCACTTT. Its protein is CASRVDRAHSYNSPLHF.

This clonotype was seen many times. The chain combines TRBV9 with TRBJ2-2, with D possibly called TRBD1 or TRBD2 (5 bases each). Germline assignment: CDR1 SGDLS and CDR2 YYNGEE. The CDR3 is 15 amino acids. V was clipped by 1 base and J by 2 bases, with 9 bases between them. The CDR3 is CASSVRGANTGELFF. In nucleotides, the CDR3 is TGTGCCAGCAGCGTACGGGGCGCCAACACCGGGGAGCTGTTTTTT.

Many counts were recorded for this clonotype. V is TRBV12-3 or TRBV12-4 and J is TRBJ2-4; TRBD2 is a possible D gene (6 bases). Trimming took off 2 bases at V and 3 bases at J, with 26 bases between the two ends. The CDR3 loop spans 20 amino acids. The CDR3 sequence: CASSLLYSRGLTFGKNIQYF. The CDR3 bases are TGTGCCAGCAGTTTACTATACTCGCGGGGACTGACGTTTGGCAAAAACATTCAGTACTTC.

This clonotype was counted many times. The V and J genes are TRBV30 and TRBJ2-1, with 8 positions matching TRBD2. Per germline, CDR1 GTSNPN and CDR2 SVGIG (reference sequence). The CDR3 is made up of 15 amino acids. V was pared by 2 bases and J by 2 bases, with 5 bases of the junction left unmatched. CDR3 in amino acids: CAWSLAGGAYNEQFF. The CDR3 region has the DNA TGTGCCTGGAGTCTGGCGGGGGGAGCCTACAATGAGCAGTTCTTC.

This clonotype turned up a few times. V is TRBV3-1 and J is TRBJ2-3, with 13 bases aligning to TRBD2. Germline loops: CDR1 LGHDT, CDR2 YNNKEL (reference sequence). The CDR3 contains 17 residues. J was trimmed by 5 bases and V by 3 bases; bases with no gene match: 8. The chain's CDR3 is CASSHWTSGSGGDTQYF. The CDR3 DNA is TGTGCCAGCAGCCATTGGACTAGCGGGAGCGGGGGAGATACGCAGTATTTT.

The table lists this clonotype with many counts. This chain uses TRBV10-2 with TRBJ2-2; D is unclear. Germline CDR1 reads WSHSY; CDR2 reads SAAADI. Trimming cost V 6 bases and J 5 bases, with 7 bases left between them. The CDR3 length is 12 residues. CDR3 in DNA: TGCGCCAGCAGGTGGGGTACCGGGGAGCTGTTTTTT. Translated: CASRWGTGELFF.

This clonotype was recorded at least ten times. The chain employs TRBV13 and TRBJ2-2, with D possibly being TRBD2 (5 bases). CDR1 is PRHDT and CDR2 is FYEKMQ in the germline V gene (reference sequence). V dropped 5 bases and J dropped 3 bases, with 16 bases sitting between them. The CDR3 is made up of 16 amino acids. The CDR3 sequence is CASSASIEGYTGELFF. For the CDR3, the DNA is TGTGCCAGCAGCGCCAGTATAGAGGGATACACCGGGGAGCTGTTTTTT.

As for this clonotype: Being one base from a much bigger clone, this may be a read error. The chain couples TRBV20-1 to TRBJ2-2; D possibly matches TRBD1 or TRBD2 (5 bases each). CDR3 length equals 15 residues. Germline assignment: CDR1 DFQATT and CDR2 SNEGSKA (reference sequence). V gave up 4 bases and J gave up 5 bases, with 17 bases separating them. CDR3 coding DNA: TGCAGTGCTAAAGCCGGGGCATTAAGGACCGGGGAGCTGTTTTTT. Protein product: CSAKAGALRTGELFF.

This clonotype was counted a few times. V usage is TRBV6-1 and J usage is TRBJ1-2; possible D gene TRBD1, 5 bases. Germline CDR1 is MNHNS and CDR2 is SASEGT. The CDR3 is made up of 19 amino acids. V was clipped by 6 bases and J by 4 bases, with 30 bases between them. The CDR3 DNA is TGTGCCAGCAGAAAAATCCAGGGAAATTTCTTCGGGCGAGGCTATGGCTACACCTTC. It is translated as CASRKIQGNFFGRGYGYTF.

In its sample, this clonotype was seen a few times. The genes are TRBV5-5 and TRBJ2-7; 8 bases line up with TRBD1. CDR3 size: 14 residues. V shed 5 bases, J shed 3 bases, and the junction held 7 bases outside the gene matches. From germline, CDR1 is SGHKS and CDR2 YYEKEE (reference sequence). CDR3 DNA: TGTGCCAGCAGTAGGACAGGGCAGGTCTACGAGCAGTACTTC. It is translated as CASSRTGQVYEQYF. Full variable domain (outside the CDR3, taken from reference TRBV5-5 and TRBJ2-7): DAGVTQSPTHLIKTRGQQVTLRCSPISGHKSVSWYQQVLGQGPQFIFQYYEKEERGRGNFPDRFSARQFPNYSSELNVNALLLGDSALYLCASSRTGQVYEQYFGPGTRLTVT.

In its sample, this clonotype was seen many times. The gene calls are TRBV5-1 and TRBJ2-7; no definite D call. Germline CDR1 reads SGHRS; CDR2 reads YFSETQ. This CDR3 comprises 15 residues. V dropped 0 bases and J dropped 0 bases, with 10 bases sitting between them. CDR3 in amino acids: CASSLGQTYSYEQYF. CDR3 DNA sequence: TGCGCCAGCAGCTTGGGACAAACTTACTCCTACGAGCAGTACTTC.

This clonotype was detected ten times or more. The rearrangement links TRBV9 to TRBJ2-2; D might be TRBD2 (6 bases). Germline CDR1 reads SGDLS; CDR2 reads YYNGEE. There are 15 residues in the CDR3. The V gene lost 0 bases and the J gene lost 5 bases, with 11 bases spanning the gap. CDR3: CASSVVPSETGELFF. The CDR3 nucleotides are TGTGCCAGCAGCGTAGTACCTAGCGAGACCGGGGAGCTGTTTTTT. The full variable domain, in which reference TRBV9 and TRBJ2-2 provide the parts outside the CDR3, is DSGVTQTPKHLITATGQRVTLRCSPRSGDLSVYWYQQSLDQGLQFLIQYYNGEERAKGNILERFSAQQFPDLHSELNLSSLELGDSALYFCASSVVPSETGELFFGEGSRLTVL.

The sample holds many counts of this clonotype. This sequence joins TRBV6-1 and TRBJ1-5; TRBD1 is a possible D gene (6 bases). The CDR3 is 14 amino acids. From germline, CDR1 is MNHNS and CDR2 SASEGT. V lost 10 bases and J lost 4, with 17 bases in between. CDR3 nucleotides: TGTGCCACCGTAACGGGACAATCAAATCAGCCCCAGCATTTT. This encodes CATVTGQSNQPQHF.

This clonotype showed up just a few times. J is TRBJ2-2 and V is TRBV28; the match to TRBD2 covers 7 bases. V shed 7 bases, J shed 3 bases, and the junction held 11 bases outside the gene matches. The germline V gene encodes CDR1 MDHEN and CDR2 SYDVKM. CDR3 size: 16 residues. CDR3: CASKTSEREHTGELFF. DNA for the CDR3: TGTGCCAGCAAAACTAGCGAGAGGGAACACACCGGGGAGCTGTTTTTT.

This clonotype has more than one count but fewer than ten. The genes are TRBV29-1 and TRBJ1-1, with 7 bases identical to TRBD1. CDR3 length: 14 amino acids. The ends lost 2 bases at V and 7 bases at J; junction bases unmatched: 10. Germline values: CDR1 SQVTM, CDR2 ANQGSEA. The CDR3 protein is CSVEPPLGGLEAFF. CDR3 coding DNA: TGCAGCGTTGAACCCCCCTTAGGGGGCCTTGAAGCTTTCTTT.

This clonotype has ten or more counts. The chain is built from TRBV4-1 and TRBJ2-1; 12 nucleotides match TRBD2. The CDR3 sequence is 17 residues long. CDR1 is MGHRA, CDR2 YSYEKL, per germline. After removal of 0 bases from V and 10 bases from J, the junction contained 10 bases not matched to a gene. This CDR3 reads CASSQESRTSGNFEQFF. The CDR3 DNA reads TGCGCCAGCAGCCAAGAGAGTAGGACTAGCGGGAATTTCGAGCAGTTCTTC.

This chain links TRBV27 with TRBJ2-5; 9 nucleotides match TRBD2. This CDR3 spans 15 amino acids. Germline CDR1 MNHEY, CDR2 SMNVEV (reference sequence). Trimming removed 3 bases from V and 1 base from J; junction bases left unmatched: 3. The CDR3 loop is CASSFLAGAQETQYF. The CDR3 DNA is TGTGCCAGCAGTTTCTTAGCGGGGGCCCAAGAGACCCAGTACTTC.

This clonotype was found many times. Written as DNA, the CDR3 is TGTGCCAGCACCCTCACCCCGGAACAGGGAAGCAATCAGCCCCAGCATTTT. It codes for CASTLTPEQGSNQPQHF. The chain links TRBV12-3 or TRBV12-4 to TRBJ1-5; possibly TRBD1 for D (6 bases). The CDR3 loop spans 17 amino acids. Deletions cut 7 bases from V and 1 base from J, with 20 bases between.

This clonotype was counted many times. The CDR3, as DNA: TGTGCCAGCAGCCGCCGGTGGACAATGTGGAATCAGCCCCAGCATTTT. It yields the protein CASSRRWTMWNQPQHF. This chain joins TRBV12-3 or TRBV12-4 and TRBJ1-5, with TRBD1 as a possible D gene (5 bases). V dropped 6 bases and J dropped 4 bases, with 19 bases sitting between them. This CDR3 has 16 residues.

There are many counts of this clonotype. This chain links TRBV6-6 with TRBJ2-5, with D perhaps matching TRBD2 (5 bases). V was pared by 0 bases and J by 5 bases, with 10 bases between. CDR3 length: 14 amino acids. Germline V gene data show CDR1 as MNHNY and CDR2 as SVGAGI (reference sequence). The CDR3 nucleotides read TGTGCCAGCAGTTACTCGCCGACGGGGGAGACCCAGTACTTC. Its protein product is CASSYSPTGETQYF.

Many counts were recorded for this clonotype. The chain couples TRBV5-1 to TRBJ1-6; D is perhaps TRBD1 (6 bases). Trimming cost V 0 bases and J 5 bases, with 9 bases left between them. Germline CDR1 is SGHRS and CDR2 is YFSETQ. The CDR3 loop spans 15 amino acids. The CDR3 is CASSLDGDNNSPLHF. DNA for the CDR3: TGCGCCAGCAGCTTGGACGGGGACAATAATTCACCCCTCCACTTT.

V is TRBV18 and J is TRBJ2-7; D is ambiguous. Trimming removed 6 bases from V and 6 bases from J, with 15 bases in between. The V gene's germline CDR1 is KGHSH and CDR2 LQKENI. The CDR3 runs to 13 residues. The CDR3 coding sequence is TGTGCCAGCTCGCCGAATATGAGGAGCGAGCAGTACTTC. Encoded protein: CASSPNMRSEQYF.

This clonotype was observed a handful of times. The genes are TRBV18 and TRBJ2-7; D not resolved. CDR1 and CDR2 from the germline V gene are KGHSH and LQKENI. Trimming stripped 2 bases from V and 4 bases from J, with 6 bases between. The CDR3 contains 12 residues. The CDR3 DNA reads TGTGCCAGCTCACCAAATTCTTACGAGCAGTACTTC. Amino acids: CASSPNSYEQYF.

The table lists this clonotype with many counts. The chain employs TRBV20-1 and TRBJ2-5, with a tentative D call TRBD2 (7 bases). V shed 6 bases and J shed 1 base, with 15 bases lying between them. CDR1 and CDR2 (germline): DFQATT, SNEGSKA (reference sequence). The length of the CDR3 is 14 residues. The CDR3 nucleotides read TGCAGTGCCGGGGGGCCTCCATCCCAAGAGACCCAGTACTTC. Encoded protein: CSAGGPPSQETQYF.

This clonotype was seen a few times. CDR3 amino acids: CASSATGGNLAKNIQYF. The CDR3 DNA follows: TGTGCCAGCAGCGCGACAGGGGGCAACCTAGCCAAAAACATTCAGTACTTC. The chain links TRBV5-4 to TRBJ2-4; 10 bases map to TRBD1. The CDR3 has 17 amino acids. Trimming removed 4 bases from V and 0 bases from J; junction bases left unmatched: 7. The germline CDR1 and CDR2 sequences are SGHNT and YYREEE (reference sequence).

This clonotype was seen many times. This chain joins TRBV3-1 and TRBJ2-5; D is undetermined. The CDR3 is made up of 15 amino acids. The germline V gene encodes CDR1 LGHDT and CDR2 YNNKEL (reference sequence). V dropped 3 bases and J dropped 4 bases, with 15 bases sitting between them. CDR3 in amino acids: CASSHNIAGAETQYF. The CDR3 region has the DNA TGTGCCAGCAGCCATAATATCGCTGGCGCAGAGACCCAGTACTTC.

This clonotype was observed at least ten times. The chain recombines TRBV20-1 with TRBJ2-1; the match to TRBD2 covers 7 bases. V shed 3 bases, J shed 3 bases, and the junction held 5 bases outside the gene matches. Germline V CDR1 and CDR2: DFQATT, SNEGSKA (reference sequence). This CDR3 contains 14 residues. DNA of the CDR3: TGCAGTGCTAGGCCAGTAGCGGGCTACAATGAGCAGTTCTTC. Its translation is CSARPVAGYNEQFF.